This T cell receptor (beta chain) originates from a study of T cell changes during pregnancy in multiple sclerosis. The protocol was immunoSEQ multiplex PCR, while the TCRdb copy is restricted to in-frame clones and leaves out a portion. The data hold over 40,000 clones, with around 90% observed a single time. Germline V gene lookup returns CDR1 SGHDT and CDR2 YYEEEE. V was cut by 4 bases and J by 5 bases, with 18 bases left in between. This CDR3 region has 15 residues. The V call is TRBV5-6, the J call TRBJ1-2, with D possibly matching TRBD1 (6 bases). The input for sequencing was CD4+ T cells from peripheral blood mononuclear cells, taken in the second trimester of pregnancy. The sequence came from a female donor with multiple sclerosis, enrolled in a pregnancy study. CDR3 nucleotides: TGTGCCAGCAGCCTTAGGGGGGGGCTTGGGTATGGCTACACCTTC. Translation: CASSLRGGLGYGYTF.